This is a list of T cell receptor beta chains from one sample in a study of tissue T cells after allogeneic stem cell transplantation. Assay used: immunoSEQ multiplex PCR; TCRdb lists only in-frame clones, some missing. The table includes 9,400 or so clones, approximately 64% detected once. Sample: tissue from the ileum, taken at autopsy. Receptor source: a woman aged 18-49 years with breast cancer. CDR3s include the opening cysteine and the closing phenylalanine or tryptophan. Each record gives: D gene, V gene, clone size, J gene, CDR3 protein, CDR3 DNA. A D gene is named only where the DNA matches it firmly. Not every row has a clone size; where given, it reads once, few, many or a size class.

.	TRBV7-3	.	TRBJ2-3	CASSPKGVGRVTDTQYF	TGTGCCAGCAGCCCTAAGGGGGTCGGCAGAGTCACAGATACGCAGTATTTT
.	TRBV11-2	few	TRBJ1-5	CASSQAGNQPQHF	TGTGCCAGCAGCCAGGCAGGGAATCAGCCCCAGCATTTT
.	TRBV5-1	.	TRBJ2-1	CASSLDLNEQFF	TGCGCCAGCAGCTTGGACCTAAATGAGCAGTTCTTC
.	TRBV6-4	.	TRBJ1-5	CASSALGGGNQPQHF	TGTGCCAGCAGTGCCTTGGGGGGGGGAAATCAGCCCCAGCATTTT
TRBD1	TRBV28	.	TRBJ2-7	CASSLRPGQPSYEQYF	TGTGCCAGCAGTTTACGCCCGGGACAGCCCTCCTACGAGCAGTACTTC
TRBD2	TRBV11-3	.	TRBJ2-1	CASSFAGTSGSATYNEQFF	TGTGCCAGCAGCTTTGCCGGGACTAGCGGGAGCGCGACCTACAATGAGCAGTTCTTC
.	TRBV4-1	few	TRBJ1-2	CASSPTPAGNYGYTF	TGCGCCAGCAGCCCGACCCCCGCGGGAAACTATGGCTACACCTTC
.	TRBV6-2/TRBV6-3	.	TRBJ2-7	CASSYDALPAAYEQYF	TGTGCCAGCAGTTACGACGCCCTACCAGCGGCCTACGAGCAGTACTTC
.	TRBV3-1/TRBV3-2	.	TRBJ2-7	CASSQGSLDEQYF	TGTGCCAGCAGCCAAGGAAGTCTCGACGAGCAGTACTTC
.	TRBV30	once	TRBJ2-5	CAWDNGAGQETQYF	TGTGCCTGGGATAACGGGGCAGGGCAAGAGACCCAGTACTTC
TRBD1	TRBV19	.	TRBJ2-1	CASSIDLRDRVKNEQFF	TGTGCCAGTAGTATAGATCTCCGGGACAGGGTTAAGAATGAGCAGTTCTTC
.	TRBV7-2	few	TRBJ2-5	CASSLSVQETQYF	TGTGCCAGCAGCTTGAGCGTCCAAGAGACCCAGTACTTC
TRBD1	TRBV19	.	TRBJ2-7	CASSMSGGQGWYEQYF	TGTGCCAGTAGTATGTCCGGGGGACAGGGGTGGTACGAGCAGTACTTC
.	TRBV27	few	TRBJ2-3	CASSWSRLTDTQYF	TGTGCCAGCAGTTGGTCCAGACTCACAGATACGCAGTATTTT
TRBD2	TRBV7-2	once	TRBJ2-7	CASSLRGGSYEQYF	TGTGCCAGCAGCTTGCGGGGGGGCTCCTACGAGCAGTACTTC
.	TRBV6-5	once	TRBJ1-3	CASIIQDSSGNTIYF	TGTGCCAGCATTATACAGGATAGCTCTGGAAACACCATATATTTT
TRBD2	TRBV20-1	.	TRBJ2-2	CSASIPSGGDTGELFF	TGCAGTGCTAGTATTCCTAGCGGGGGGGACACCGGGGAGCTGTTTTTT
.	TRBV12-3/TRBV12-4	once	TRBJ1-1	CASSSSRDTEAFF	TGTGCCAGCAGTTCTTCTCGTGACACTGAAGCTTTCTTT
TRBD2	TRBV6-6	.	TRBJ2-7	CASSYTGGNYEQYF	TGTGCCAGCAGTTACACGGGAGGTAACTACGAGCAGTACTTC
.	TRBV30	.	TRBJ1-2	CATYSPLGGYTF	TGTGCCACCTACTCGCCCCTGGGTGGCTACACCTTC
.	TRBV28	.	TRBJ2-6	CASSQPRWGDSSGANVLTF	TGTGCCAGCAGCCAACCGAGATGGGGGGATAGCTCTGGGGCCAACGTCCTGACTTTC
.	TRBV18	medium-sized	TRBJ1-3	CASSQGAGNTIYF	TGTGCCAGCTCACAAGGGGCTGGAAACACCATATATTTT
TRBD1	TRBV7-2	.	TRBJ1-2	CASSARQGSYGYTF	TGTGCCAGCAGCGCCAGACAGGGAAGCTATGGCTACACCTTC
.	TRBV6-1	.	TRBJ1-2	CASSEVHTPNYGYTF	TGTGCCAGCAGTGAAGTCCATACTCCTAACTATGGCTACACCTTC
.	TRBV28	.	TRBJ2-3	CASSRGDEDTQYF	TGTGCCAGCAGTCGGGGAGATGAAGATACGCAGTATTTT
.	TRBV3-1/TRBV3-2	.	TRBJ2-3	CASSQTTYTDTQYF	TGTGCCAGCAGCCAGACAACGTACACAGATACGCAGTATTTT
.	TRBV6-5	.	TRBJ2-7	CATRQRQHYEQYF	TGTGCCACAAGACAGCGACAACACTACGAGCAGTACTTC
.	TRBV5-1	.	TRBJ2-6	CASSSQGGANVLTF	TGCGCCAGCAGCTCCCAGGGAGGGGCCAACGTCCTGACTTTC
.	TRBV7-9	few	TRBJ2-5	CASSFLTSEETQYF	TGTGCCAGCAGCTTTTTAACTAGTGAAGAGACCCAGTACTTC
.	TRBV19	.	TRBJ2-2	CASQTSANTGELFF	TGTGCCAGCCAAACTAGTGCGAACACCGGGGAGCTGTTTTTT
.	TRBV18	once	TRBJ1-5	CASSRSKLGQPQHF	TGTGCCAGCTCACGCTCTAAGTTGGGGCAGCCCCAGCATTTT
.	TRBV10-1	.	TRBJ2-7	CASLTPGSLFGEQYF	TGCGCCAGCTTGACCCCTGGCTCGCTCTTTGGCGAGCAGTACTTC
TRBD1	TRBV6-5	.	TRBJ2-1	CASSRQGRNEQFF	TGTGCCAGCAGTCGACAGGGTCGAAATGAGCAGTTCTTC
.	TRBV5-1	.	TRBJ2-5	CASSLVQETQYF	TGCGCCAGCAGCTTGGTCCAAGAGACCCAGTACTTC
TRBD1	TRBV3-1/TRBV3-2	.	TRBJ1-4	CASSLGTGDNEKLFF	TGTGCCAGCAGCCTGGGGACAGGCGATAATGAAAAACTGTTTTTT
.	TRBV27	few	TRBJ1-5	CASSSPGLNQPQHF	TGTGCCAGCAGTTCCCCGGGCCTTAATCAGCCCCAGCATTTT
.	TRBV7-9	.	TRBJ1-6	CASRGTSSYNSPLHF	TGTGCCAGCAGGGGCACCAGCTCCTATAATTCACCCCTCCACTTT
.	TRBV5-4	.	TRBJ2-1	CASRRYNEQFF	TGTGCCAGCAGGCGGTACAATGAGCAGTTCTTC
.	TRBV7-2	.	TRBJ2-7	CASSLRTEFSYEQYF	TGTGCCAGCAGCCTCCGGACTGAATTCTCCTACGAGCAGTACTTC
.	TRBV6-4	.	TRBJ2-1	CASSENGALDEQFF	TGTGCCAGCAGTGAGAATGGGGCGTTGGATGAGCAGTTCTTC
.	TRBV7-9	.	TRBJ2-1	CASSSDFHQNEQFF	TGTGCCAGCAGTTCCGACTTCCACCAAAATGAGCAGTTCTTC
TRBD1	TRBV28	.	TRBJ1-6	CASSSFKGAKWSPLHF	TGTGCCAGCAGTTCATTTAAGGGGGCTAAATGGTCACCCCTCCACTTT
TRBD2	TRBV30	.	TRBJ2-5	CAWRVAGSQETQYF	TGTGCCTGGAGGGTAGCGGGGAGCCAAGAGACCCAGTACTTC
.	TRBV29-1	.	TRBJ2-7	CSVETALNPYEQYF	TGCAGCGTTGAAACTGCCCTAAATCCCTACGAGCAGTACTTC
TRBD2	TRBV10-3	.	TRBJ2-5	CAISEFASGGQETQYF	TGTGCCATCAGTGAGTTCGCTAGCGGGGGCCAAGAGACCCAGTACTTC
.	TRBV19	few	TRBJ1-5	CATNGEEYQPQHF	TGTGCCACCAACGGGGAGGAGTATCAGCCCCAGCATTTT
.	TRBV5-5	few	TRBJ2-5	CASSPMGESQETQYF	TGTGCCAGCAGCCCAATGGGGGAGAGCCAAGAGACCCAGTACTTC
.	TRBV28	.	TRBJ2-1	CASSPMGRPIQQFF	TGTGCCAGCAGTCCGATGGGACGACCCATCCAGCAGTTCTTC
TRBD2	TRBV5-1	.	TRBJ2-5	CASSPGASGEQETQYF	TGCGCCAGCAGCCCTGGTGCCAGCGGGGAACAAGAGACCCAGTACTTC
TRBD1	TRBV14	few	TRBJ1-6	CASSHTRDRGSPLHF	TGTGCCAGCAGCCACACCCGGGACAGGGGTTCACCCCTCCACTTT
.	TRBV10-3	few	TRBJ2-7	CAISERQRVPYEQYF	TGTGCCATCAGTGAGAGGCAGAGGGTCCCCTACGAGCAGTACTTC